Shown below are 4 T cell receptor beta chains from a single sample sequenced in a study of shared T cell receptors in the human thymus. This table comes from immunoSEQ multiplex PCR, and its TCRdb copy is limited to in-frame clones, with some not included. The sample yields hundreds of thousands of clones, around 87% seen once. These same records also appear under a second study, on human thymus T cells.

Material: thymocytes. These receptors all stem from a boy less than two years old with a congenital heart defect.

The rearrangement links TRBV28 to TRBJ1-2; TRBD1 agrees at 7 bases. The trim removed 3 bases at V and 2 bases at J, leaving 6 bases unmatched. This CDR3 region has 15 residues. CDR1 MDHEN and CDR2 SYDVKM come from the germline V gene. The CDR3: CASSLGTTGNYGYTF. The CDR3 DNA reads as TGTGCCAGCAGTTTGGGGACGACAGGGAACTATGGCTACACCTTC.

The CDR3 protein is CASSQDSSGGQETQYF. The CDR3 DNA reads as TGTGCCAGCAGCCAAGATTCTAGCGGGGGCCAAGAGACCCAGTACTTC. V gene TRBV4-2 combines with J gene TRBJ2-5, with 10 nucleotides matching TRBD2. Losses at the gene ends were 0 bases for V and 1 base for J; bases not matched to a gene: 2. This CDR3 spans 16 amino acids. CDR1 is LGHNA, CDR2 YNFKEQ, per germline.

V gene TRBV9 combines with J gene TRBJ2-1, with 10 bases aligning to TRBD2. CDR3 size: 14 residues. After removal of 4 bases from V and 3 bases from J, the junction contained 1 base not matched to a gene. Germline V gene lookup returns CDR1 SGDLS and CDR2 YYNGEE. The CDR3 DNA reads TGTGCCAGCAGCACTAGCGGGATCTACAATGAGCAGTTCTTC. Translating gives CASSTSGIYNEQFF.

The CDR3 is CASSPDSRNYGYTF. The DNA of the CDR3 is TGTGCCAGCAGCCCGGACAGTCGCAATTATGGCTACACCTTC. The rearrangement links TRBV2 to TRBJ1-2, with a possible D match to TRBD1 (6 bases). The V gene's germline CDR1 is SNHLY and CDR2 FYNNEI. This CDR3 is 14 amino acids long. The ends were cut back, 6 bases at V and 5 bases at J, with 16 bases in the middle.